The 2 T cell receptor beta chains given below trace back to one sample, sequenced in a study of cytomegalovirus exposure and HLA in healthy donors. Amplification used 60 Vbeta primers and 13 Jbeta primers. Assay: immunoSEQ multiplex PCR; the TCRdb copy retains only in-frame clones and omits some. This table has fewer than 120,000 clones, about three quarters appearing once. Material for sequencing was PBMCs. These TCRs come from a woman aged 55-75 years in good health and CMV-seropositive.

CDR3 bases: TGTGCCAGCAGTTCCCCCCCGGTCCGTTACGGGTTGGAGCAGTACTTC. Translating it yields CASSSPPVRYGLEQYF. V usage is TRBV28 and J usage is TRBJ2-7, with D unclear. The CDR3 has 16 amino acids. Trimming cost V 4 bases and J 7 bases, with 23 bases left between them. Per germline, CDR1 MDHEN and CDR2 SYDVKM.

The chain has TRBV5-1 and TRBJ2-3; possibly TRBD2 for D (5 bases). The germline CDR1 and CDR2 sequences are SGHRS and YFSETQ. V lost 4 bases, J lost 5 bases, and 8 bases lay in between. The CDR3 is made up of 12 amino acids. CDR3 in DNA: TGCGCCAGCAGCCGAGGAGGAGATACGCAGTATTTT. Its translation is CASSRGGDTQYF.